Each of the 28 T cell receptor beta chains below was sequenced from the same sample in a study of T cells in Graves' hyperthyroidism and ophthalmopathy. Amplification of TCR beta CDR3 regions was performed using RNA transcripts as template. The TCR CDR3 was amplified in a first-round RT-PCR using the HTBI primer set. Each CDR3 protein gets one entry after TCRdb re-called the multiplex PCR reads with MiXCR. The table records approximately 590,000 distinct CDR3 sequences, 15% to 18% of them present only once. Specimen: blood. These receptors all stem from a woman aged 30 to 39 with Graves' hyperthyroidism.

This clonotype was observed many times. The chain links TRBV7-8 to TRBJ2-6, with TRBD1 as a possible D gene (6 bases). This CDR3 region has 16 residues. V shed 1 base and J shed 3 bases, with 10 bases lying between them. Germline assignment: CDR1 SGHVS and CDR2 FQNEAQ. The CDR3 bases are TGTGCCAGCAGCTTAGGCAGGGGTGATGGGGCCAACGTCCTGACTTTC. Protein: CASSLGRGDGANVLTF.

This clonotype was detected a few times. This CDR3 is CASSVHGSGELFF. The CDR3, as DNA: TGTGCCAGCAGCGTACACGGGAGCGGGGAGCTGTTTTTT. The chain carries TRBV9 and TRBJ2-2; possibly TRBD2 for D (6 bases). The V gene's germline CDR1 is SGDLS and CDR2 YYNGEE. The V end was cut by 1 base, the J end by 7 bases, with 8 bases between. CDR3 length: 13 residues.

This clonotype was counted ten times or more. In DNA form, the CDR3 reads TGTGCCTGGAGTAAGCTGACAGGGGCCGACTATGGCTACACCTTC. Translation gives CAWSKLTGADYGYTF. The chain couples TRBV30 to TRBJ1-2, with 8 positions matching TRBD1. Germline loops: CDR1 GTSNPN, CDR2 SVGIG (reference sequence). The J segment lost 3 bases and the V segment lost 2 bases, leaving 8 bases of the junction unmatched. This CDR3 has 15 residues.

This clonotype was seen at least ten times. J is TRBJ2-2 and V is TRBV12-3 or TRBV12-4, with D tentatively TRBD1 (6 bases). The CDR3 sequence is 13 residues long. The ends were cut back, 8 bases at V and 4 bases at J, with 11 bases in the middle. The CDR3 nucleotides are TGTGCCAGCGCGAGACAGGCCACCGGGGAGCTGTTTTTT. Translation: CASARQATGELFF.

The CDR3 nucleotides are TGTGCCAGCAGGACCCAACGGTACAATGAGCAGTTCTTC. It translates to CASRTQRYNEQFF. The chain joins TRBV12-3 or TRBV12-4 to TRBJ2-1; D is unclear. V was pared by 6 bases and J by 4 bases, with 10 bases between. CDR3 size: 13 residues.

This clonotype was recorded many times. This sequence joins TRBV28 and TRBJ2-7; D is perhaps TRBD2 (5 bases). This CDR3 has 13 residues. Germline loops: CDR1 MDHEN, CDR2 SYDVKM. With 6 bases removed from V and 0 bases from J, the gap between germline ends came to 9 bases. The CDR3 region is CASRRTSSYEQYF. For the CDR3, the DNA is TGTGCCAGCAGACGGACTTCCTCCTACGAGCAGTACTTC.

The chain employs TRBV20-1 and TRBJ2-5; TRBD2 matches 9 bases. V lost 3 bases to trimming and J lost 4 bases; unmatched junction nucleotides: 3. This CDR3 comprises 13 residues. CDR1 and CDR2 (germline): DFQATT, SNEGSKA (reference sequence). CDR3 coding DNA: TGCAGTGCTAGTCTAGCGGGAATAGAGACCCAGTACTTC. This translates into CSASLAGIETQYF.

This clonotype was observed a few times. V is TRBV29-1 and J is TRBJ2-7; D is possibly TRBD1 (6 bases). The V gene's germline CDR1 is SQVTM and CDR2 ANQGSEA. V shed 7 bases and J shed 1 base, with 26 bases lying between them. CDR3 length: 17 residues. CDR3 nucleotide sequence: TGCAGCGACGACCCCGGGACACCAACCTCCTTTTCCTACGAGCAGTACTTC. It encodes CSDDPGTPTSFSYEQYF.

This clonotype showed up many times. The chain combines TRBV7-3 with TRBJ2-1, with 7 bases identical to TRBD2. This CDR3 is 13 amino acids long. CDR1 SGHTA and CDR2 FQGTGA come from the germline V gene. V was pared by 1 base and J by 11 bases, with 5 bases of the junction left unmatched. The DNA of the CDR3 is TGTGCCAGCAGCTTAATAGGCGGGAGAAAGCAGTTCTTC. Amino acid sequence: CASSLIGGRKQFF.

Many counts were recorded for this clonotype. The chain recombines TRBV7-2 with TRBJ2-3; no clear D gene. Germline V gene lookup returns CDR1 SGHTA and CDR2 FQGNSA. CDR3 size: 14 residues. V shed 1 base and J shed 1 base, with 6 bases lying between them. The CDR3 DNA reads as TGTGCCAGCAGCTTAGGGTGGGGCACAGATACGCAGTATTTT. It translates to CASSLGWGTDTQYF.

On this clonotype: With a much larger clone just one base away, this may be a read error. The genes are TRBV12-3 or TRBV12-4 and TRBJ1-1; 7 bases agree with TRBD1. The CDR3 runs 13 residues. V lost 2 bases and J lost 7; bases outside the gene matches: 4. The CDR3 sequence is CASSLTDRDEAFF. The CDR3 coding sequence is TGTGCCAGCAGTTTAACAGACAGGGATGAAGCTTTCTTT.

This clonotype was observed at least ten times. The chain recombines TRBV27 with TRBJ2-1, with 8 bases matching TRBD2. Germline loops: CDR1 MNHEY, CDR2 SMNVEV (reference sequence). There are 15 residues in the CDR3. The V segment lost 3 bases and the J segment 4 bases; nucleotides outside the gene matches: 5. Here the CDR3 DNA reads TGTGCCAGCAGTTTTTCTAGCGGGCCTTACAATGAGCAGTTCTTC. Translated, it gives CASSFSSGPYNEQFF.

The chain joins TRBV6-1 to TRBJ2-7; 11 nucleotides align to TRBD1. The length of the CDR3 is 19 residues. With V trimmed by 6 bases and J by 7 bases, 23 bases remained unmatched. CDR1 and CDR2 from the germline V gene are MNHNS and SASEGT. CDR3 region: CASRSHRDRGSLARWEQYF. CDR3 sequence (DNA): TGTGCCAGCAGATCCCACCGGGACAGGGGGTCTCTTGCAAGGTGGGAGCAGTACTTC.

This clonotype turned up a few times. The junction shows a germline mismatch at one end, possibly a read error. This rearrangement joins TRBV7-6 to TRBJ1-1, with D perhaps TRBD1 (5 bases). Germline V gene lookup returns CDR1 SGHVS and CDR2 FNYEAQ. The CDR3 runs to 15 residues. The CDR3 sequence: CASSPHVGAATEVFF. CDR3 DNA: TGTGCCAGCAGCCCCCACGTTGGGGCCGCCACTGAAGTTTTCTTT.

Points on this clonotype: One junction end does not reproduce the germline sequence, and a read error may be involved. The chain couples TRBV7-9 to TRBJ2-7; 11 bases are shared with TRBD2. Germline CDR1 SEHNR, CDR2 FQNEAQ (reference sequence). The CDR3 runs 15 residues. The CDR3 spells CAGRRLAGSSYEQYF. For the CDR3, the DNA is TGTGCCGGCAGGCGACTAGCGGGAAGCTCCTACGAGCAGTACTTC.

This clonotype has just a few counts. The chain combines TRBV3-2 with TRBJ2-4; TRBD1 was called by the table and not checked on the DNA. TRBV3-2 is a pseudogene. The CDR3 loop spans 14 amino acids. The CDR3 nucleotides are TGTGCCAGCAGCCCCCGGGACATGAAAAACATTCAGTACTTC. It translates to CASSPRDMKNIQYF.

This rearrangement joins TRBV7-2 to TRBJ2-1; no clear D. Germline V gene lookup returns CDR1 SGHTA and CDR2 FQGNSA. There are 12 residues in the CDR3. Trimming removed 3 bases from V and 10 bases from J, with 10 bases in between. The CDR3 coding sequence is TGTGCCAGCAGCTTCCCGACGTCCGAGCAGTTCTTC. Translation: CASSFPTSEQFF.

This clonotype was detected ten times or more. The junction shows a germline mismatch at one end, possibly a read error. The chain recombines TRBV18 with TRBJ2-1; D unresolved. Looked up from germline, CDR1 is KGHSH and CDR2 is LQKENI. The CDR3 extends over 14 amino acids. The DNA of the CDR3 is TGTGCCAGCTCACCTGATGTCGGTTACACTGAGCAGTTCTTC. Its protein product is CASSPDVGYTEQFF.

This clonotype showed up just a few times. The chain couples TRBV30 to TRBJ2-2; 8 positions match TRBD1. CDR3 length: 19 amino acids. CDR1 and CDR2 (germline): GTSNPN, SVGIG (reference sequence). With V trimmed by 2 bases and J by 2 bases, 16 bases remained unmatched. As DNA, the CDR3 is TGTGCCTGGAGTTCCCCGGCAGGGGGCTTTTTTCGTAACACCGGGGAGCTGTTTTTT. Protein: CAWSSPAGGFFRNTGELFF.

This clonotype was counted ten times or more. The V gene is TRBV5-1, the J gene TRBJ2-7, with D unclear. Trimming took 0 bases from V and 0 from J, leaving 13 bases between them. This CDR3 is built from 16 residues. Germline V gene data show CDR1 as SGHRS and CDR2 as YFSETQ. The CDR3 region has the DNA TGCGCCAGCAGCTTGGTGCAGGATCCAAGCTCCTACGAGCAGTACTTC. Translating it yields CASSLVQDPSSYEQYF.

This clonotype showed up just a few times. The J gene is TRBJ2-7, the V gene TRBV20-1; D gene unclear. CDR3 length: 10 amino acids. Germline lookup yields CDR1 DFQATT and CDR2 SNEGSKA (reference sequence). V lost 5 bases and J lost 2, with 4 bases in between. CDR3 sequence reads: CSAGTYEQYF. The CDR3 DNA is TGCAGTGCTGGGACCTACGAGCAGTACTTC.

This clonotype was seen ten or more times. DNA for the CDR3: TGTGCCAGCAGCGACGTAGCGCCAGGGCTAACCTCCTACAATGAGCAGTTCTTC. This gives the protein CASSDVAPGLTSYNEQFF. The rearrangement uses TRBV2 and TRBJ2-1; D could derive from TRBD1 or TRBD2 (5 bases each). V shed 6 bases and J shed 0 bases, with 21 bases lying between them. Germline V lookup: CDR1 SNHLY, CDR2 FYNNEI. The CDR3 totals 18 residues. The whole variable domain, filled in from reference TRBV2 and TRBJ2-1, reads EPEVTQTPSHQVTQMGQEVILRCVPISNHLYFYWYRQILGQKVEFLVSFYNNEISEKSEIFDDQFSVERPDGSNFTLKIRSTKLEDSAMYFCASSDVAPGLTSYNEQFFGPGTRLTVL.

The chain recombines TRBV19 with TRBJ2-3; D unresolved. The V end lost 3 bases, the J end lost 3 bases, and 13 bases lay between the germline ends. From germline, CDR1 is LNHDA and CDR2 SQIVND (reference sequence). The CDR3 extends over 15 amino acids. The CDR3, as DNA: TGTGCCAGTAGTATGGGGTATTTGGCGACAGATACGCAGTATTTT. Amino acids: CASSMGYLATDTQYF.

In this sample, this clonotype turned up many times. The chain joins TRBV30 to TRBJ2-7; no definite D call. Germline CDR1 GTSNPN, CDR2 SVGIG (reference sequence). The CDR3 is 11 residues long. V was cut by 2 bases and J by 7 bases, with 9 bases left in between. CDR3 in amino acids: CAWSRVGEQYF. The CDR3 bases are TGTGCCTGGAGTCGCGTGGGAGAGCAGTACTTC.

This clonotype was seen ten or more times. The V call is TRBV7-2, the J call TRBJ2-1, with TRBD2 matching over 13 bases. The CDR3 has 15 amino acids. Losses at the gene ends were 5 bases for V and 5 bases for J; bases not matched to a gene: 3. Germline CDR1 SGHTA, CDR2 FQGNSA. The CDR3: CASSPGLAGNNEQFF. Written as DNA, the CDR3 is TGTGCCAGCAGCCCGGGACTAGCGGGAAACAATGAGCAGTTCTTC.

This clonotype has a count of ten or more. V usage is TRBV10-3 and J usage is TRBJ1-5; no clear D. There are 16 residues in the CDR3. CDR1 is ENHRY, CDR2 SYGVKD, per germline. Trimming stripped 3 bases from V and 6 bases from J, with 18 bases between. Here the CDR3 DNA reads TGTGCCATCAGTGAACAGAGAGGGATGGTTAGTCAGCCCCAGCATTTT. Protein: CAISEQRGMVSQPQHF.

This clonotype occurred many times. The V gene is TRBV27, the J gene TRBJ2-1; 8 bases are shared with TRBD2. Looked up from germline, CDR1 is MNHEY and CDR2 is SMNVEV (reference sequence). V lost 7 bases and J lost 8; bases outside the gene matches: 13. The CDR3 runs 15 residues. CDR3 amino acids: CASTIAGNGLYEQFF. The CDR3 nucleotides are TGTGCCAGCACTATAGCGGGAAATGGGCTTTATGAGCAGTTCTTC.

This clonotype was observed at least ten times. CDR3 in DNA: TGTGCCAGCAGCTTGGGACAGGGTCAGGCAGATACGCAGTATTTT. This codes for CASSLGQGQADTQYF. This sequence joins TRBV5-8 and TRBJ2-3; 7 positions match TRBD1. The V and J ends lost 0 bases and 4 bases, in that order; junction bases with no gene match: 5. Germline CDR1 and CDR2: SGHTS and YDEGEE. This CDR3 comprises 15 residues.